This T cell receptor beta chain was identified in a study of control samples from healthy donors and cancer patients. Profiled with immunoSEQ multiplex PCR; TCRdb holds only in-frame clones, not every one. The table has about 70,000 clones, 94% seen once. V lost 3 bases and J 4 bases, leaving 12 bases between the germline ends. Germline CDR1 and CDR2: GTSNPN and SVGIG (reference sequence). The CDR3 extends over 13 amino acids. This TCR was sampled from a woman in her thirties in good health. The V call is TRBV30, the J call TRBJ1-1, with unresolved D. Sequenced input: blood. The CDR3 loop is CAWRDPGGTEAFF. CDR3 coding DNA: TGTGCCTGGAGGGATCCGGGAGGCACTGAAGCTTTCTTT. Drawing the rest from reference TRBV30 and TRBJ1-1, the complete variable domain is SQTIHQWPATLVQPVGSPLSLECTVEGTSNPNLYWYRQAAGRGLQLLFYSVGIGQISSEVPQNLSASRPQDRQFILSSKKLLLSDSGFYLCAWRDPGGTEAFFGQGTRLTVV.